Presented here are 17 T cell receptor beta chains from one specimen sequenced in a study of CD8+CD57+ T cells in acquired aplastic anemia. Patients included in sequencing had previously demonstrated CD8+CD57+ cell expansion by flow cytometry. Profiling of TCR beta VDJ combinations and CDR3 sequences used genomic DNA as template. MiXCR was run by TCRdb on the reads, yielding one entry per CDR3 protein. The sample shows hundreds of thousands of distinct CDR3 sequences, under 65% of them seen only once. Sequencing was performed on sorted CD4+, CD8+, or CD8+CD57+ T cells (not recorded which) from PBMCs. The source is a human donor with aplastic anemia.

In this sample, this clonotype turned up a few times. The rearrangement links TRBV10-1 to TRBJ2-5; TRBD1 aligns across 12 bases. The CDR3 contains 15 residues. The J segment lost 5 bases and the V segment lost 2 bases, leaving 3 bases of the junction unmatched. Per the germline V gene, CDR1 is WNHNN and CDR2 is SYGVQD (reference sequence). The CDR3 here is CASSEGTGGSETQYF. DNA for the CDR3: TGCGCCAGCAGTGAGGGGACAGGGGGCTCGGAGACCCAGTACTTC.

This chain connects TRBV9 to TRBJ2-3; D remains ambiguous. Germline CDR1 reads SGDLS; CDR2 reads YYNGEE. The CDR3 has 15 amino acids. The V end was cut by 2 bases, the J end by 2 bases, with 12 bases between. This chain's CDR3 is CASSVLVGHTDTQYF. In DNA, the CDR3 is TGTGCCAGCAGCGTGCTAGTTGGGCACACAGATACGCAGTATTTT.

The gene calls are TRBV7-8 and TRBJ1-5; a weak D match, TRBD1 (6 bases). Germline CDR1 is SGHVS and CDR2 is FQNEAQ. V dropped 2 bases and J dropped 3 bases, with 11 bases sitting between them. The CDR3 extends over 15 amino acids. For the CDR3, the DNA is TGTGCCAGCAGCTTAACTACAGGGAACAATCAGCCCCAGCATTTT. Translation: CASSLTTGNNQPQHF.

The rearrangement uses TRBV25-1 and TRBJ2-1; D is undetermined. The CDR3 loop spans 14 amino acids. Trimming took 9 bases from V and 1 from J, leaving 13 bases between them. Looked up from germline, CDR1 is MGHDK and CDR2 is SYGVNS. In DNA, the CDR3 is TGTGCCAGTAGAAAGGTGATTTCCTACAATGAGCAGTTCTTC. It specifies CASRKVISYNEQFF.

This chain uses TRBV24-1 with TRBJ1-5; D gene ambiguous. Between the trimmed V and J ends, which lost 7 bases and 6 bases, there was a span of 12 bases. This CDR3 is 13 amino acids long. Germline V CDR1 and CDR2: KGHDR, SFDVKD. The CDR3 coding sequence is TGTGCCACCAGCGCCGACGGGCCTCAGCCCCAGCATTTT. Amino acid sequence: CATSADGPQPQHF.

The gene calls are TRBV20-1 and TRBJ1-2; no definite D call. CDR1 DFQATT and CDR2 SNEGSKA come from the germline V gene (reference sequence). V shed 1 base and J shed 0 bases, with 15 bases lying between them. The CDR3 contains 16 residues. Here the CDR3 DNA reads TGCAGTGCTAGAGCCCCTCCGGTACACCCTAACTATGGCTACACCTTC. This gives the protein CSARAPPVHPNYGYTF.

The CDR3 bases are TGTGCCAGCAGCTGGGGACAGGGTGCTGAAGCTTTCTTT. This encodes CASSWGQGAEAFF. The chain joins TRBV5-6 to TRBJ1-1, with 9 bases matching TRBD1. CDR1 SGHDT and CDR2 YYEEEE come from the germline V gene. Trimming cost V 3 bases and J 6 bases; bases outside gene matches: 3. CDR3 size: 13 residues.

The V call is TRBV7-8, the J call TRBJ1-6; a weak D match, TRBD1 (6 bases). The CDR3 totals 16 residues. Between the trimmed V and J ends, which lost 1 base and 6 bases, there was a span of 13 bases. The germline V gene has CDR1 SGHVS and CDR2 FQNEAQ. In DNA form, the CDR3 reads TGTGCCAGCAGCTTAGTTGGGACAAGGGGTAATTCACCCCTCCACTTT. It translates to CASSLVGTRGNSPLHF.

V is TRBV2 and J is TRBJ2-3, with no clear D. Germline V gene lookup returns CDR1 SNHLY and CDR2 FYNNEI. The V end lost 1 base, the J end lost 3 bases, and 11 bases lay between the germline ends. The CDR3 has 15 residues. The CDR3 DNA sequence: TGTGCCAGCAGTGAAGTTCATGGGTGGACAGATACGCAGTATTTT. Translation: CASSEVHGWTDTQYF.

This sequence joins TRBV7-9 and TRBJ1-2; D is unresolved. Trimming took 3 bases from V and 5 from J, leaving 16 bases between them. The CDR3 length is 15 residues. Germline values: CDR1 SEHNR, CDR2 FQNEAQ (reference sequence). The CDR3 protein is CASSFVQQSGYGYTF. CDR3 bases: TGTGCCAGCAGCTTTGTTCAGCAGTCAGGTTATGGCTACACCTTC.

This sequence joins TRBV7-8 and TRBJ1-5; D might be TRBD1 (5 bases). Germline CDR1 and CDR2: SGHVS and FQNEAQ. The CDR3 contains 15 residues. Trimming cost V 2 bases and J 5 bases, with 13 bases left between them. The CDR3 loop reads CASSLMGGRYQPQHF. The CDR3 DNA reads TGTGCCAGCAGCTTAATGGGGGGTAGATATCAGCCCCAGCATTTT. Filled out from reference TRBV7-8 and TRBJ1-5, the complete variable domain reads GAGVSQSPRYKVAKRGQDVALRCDPISGHVSLFWYQQALGQGPEFLTYFQNEAQLDKSGLPSDRFFAERPEGSVSTLKIQRTQQEDSAVYLCASSLMGGRYQPQHFGDGTRLSIL.

With regard to this clonotype: A junction end diverges from the germline sequence, so it may reflect a read error. The chain has TRBV5-1 and TRBJ1-1; 7 bases line up with TRBD1. CDR1 is SGHRS, CDR2 YFSETQ, per germline. This CDR3 is built from 15 residues. The CDR3 nucleotides are TGTGCCAGCAGCCGGGGTAGGGGGCAAAGAACTGAAGCTTTCTTT. Translating it yields CASSRGRGQRTEAFF. Variable domain in full (rest from reference TRBV5-1 and TRBJ1-1): KAGVTQTPRYLIKTRGQQVTLSCSPISGHRSVSWYQQTPGQGLQFLFEYFSETQRNKGNFPGRFSGRQFSNSRSEMNVSTLELGDSALYLCASSRGRGQRTEAFFGQGTRLTVV.

The J gene is TRBJ2-3, the V gene TRBV7-8; D not certain. CDR3 length: 15 amino acids. From germline, CDR1 is SGHVS and CDR2 FQNEAQ. Trimming took 7 bases from V and 2 from J, leaving 16 bases between them. For the CDR3, the DNA is TGTGCCAGCAAGACCGGCCCGCGCACCACAGATACGCAGTATTTT. Protein sequence: CASKTGPRTTDTQYF.

The chain joins TRBV19 to TRBJ2-7; D tentatively fits TRBD1 or TRBD2 (6 bases each). Looked up from germline, CDR1 is LNHDA and CDR2 is SQIVND (reference sequence). The V end was cut by 5 bases, the J end by 6 bases, with 23 bases between. The CDR3 loop spans 16 amino acids. CDR3 region: CASSARDGTTGGEQYF. The CDR3 DNA is TGTGCCAGTAGTGCCAGGGACGGGACAACCGGGGGCGAGCAGTACTTC.

This chain links TRBV7-9 with TRBJ2-1; 14 bases are a match to TRBD2. The germline gives CDR1 SEHNR, CDR2 FQNEAQ (reference sequence). The CDR3 has 16 amino acids. V gave up 1 base and J gave up 6 bases; unmatched junction bases: 2. The chain's CDR3 is CASSLVGTSGSNEQFF. The CDR3 DNA sequence: TGTGCCAGCAGCTTAGTGGGGACTAGCGGGAGCAATGAGCAGTTCTTC.

This clonotype showed up many times. The chain joins TRBV30 to TRBJ2-5, with D unclear. CDR3 size: 12 residues. Germline V lookup: CDR1 GTSNPN, CDR2 SVGIG (reference sequence). The V and J ends lost 0 bases and 4 bases respectively, with 6 bases between them. CDR3 protein: CAWSVDRETQYF. The CDR3 coding sequence is TGTGCCTGGAGTGTAGACCGAGAGACCCAGTACTTC.

This clonotype was seen many times. The chain couples TRBV25-1 to TRBJ1-4; the D gene is possibly TRBD1 (5 bases). V was pared by 6 bases and J by 15 bases, with 14 bases between. From germline, CDR1 is MGHDK and CDR2 SYGVNS. The CDR3 extends over 11 amino acids. The DNA of the CDR3 is TGTGCCAGCAGCGTGAGGGGCTGGGTGTTTTTT. Protein: CASSVRGWVFF.